This T cell receptor (beta chain) was profiled in a study of blood T cell repertoires in COVID-19. Whole-study context: COVID-19 samples from acute and convalescent phases originated in the United States, Italy and Spain. In each case, the material was cDNA or gDNA derived from T cells, B-cell-depleted T cells, or PBMCs.

Original analysis: Amplifying reference gene primers gave estimates of nucleated cell counts. Data came from immunoSEQ multiplex PCR; TCRdb stores just in-frame clones and leaves some out. That table supplies the V and J calls and clone size; D and trimming were determined from the DNA. Altogether a few hundred thousand clones are present, more than 70% being singletons, with the ten largest covering around 4%. This clone was found once. The CDR3 is made up of 14 amino acids. The rearrangement joins TRBV21-1 to TRBJ1-2. TRBV21-1 is termed a pseudogene. This TCR was recovered from a woman aged 55-69 years with COVID-19, enrolled during active disease. Material for sequencing was peripheral blood. CDR3 nucleotides: TGTGCCAGCAGCAAGAGGACCCCTCCGGGAGGCTACACCTTC. It is translated as CASSKRTPPGGYTF.